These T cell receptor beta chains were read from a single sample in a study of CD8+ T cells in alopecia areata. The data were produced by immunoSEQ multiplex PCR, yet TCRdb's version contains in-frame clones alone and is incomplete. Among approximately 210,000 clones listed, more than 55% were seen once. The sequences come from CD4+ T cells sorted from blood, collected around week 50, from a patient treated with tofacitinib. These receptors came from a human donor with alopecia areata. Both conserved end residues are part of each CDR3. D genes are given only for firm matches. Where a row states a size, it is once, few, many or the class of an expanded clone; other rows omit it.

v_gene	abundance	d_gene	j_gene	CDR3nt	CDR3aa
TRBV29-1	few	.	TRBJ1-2	TGCAGCGTGGGGGGCTGGGACAACTATGGCTACACCTTC	CSVGGWDNYGYTF
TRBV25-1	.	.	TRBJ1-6	TGTGCCAGCGGCGGGACCGTGGGGTATTCACCCCTCCACTTT	CASGGTVGYSPLHF
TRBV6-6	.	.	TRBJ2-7	TGTGCCAGCAGTACGGCCAGACCTACCGACTACGAGCAGTACTTC	CASSTARPTDYEQYF
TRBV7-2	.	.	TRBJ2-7	TGTGCCAGCAGCCCCGCCCCGATTCCCTCCTACGAGCAGTACTTC	CASSPAPIPSYEQYF
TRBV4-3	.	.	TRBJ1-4	TGCGCCAGCAGCCAAGAGGGCGCCCGCGGTGAAAAACTGTTTTTT	CASSQEGARGEKLFF
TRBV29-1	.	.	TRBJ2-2	TGCAGCGTTTACACAGGGAGTAACACCGGGGAGCTGTTTTTT	CSVYTGSNTGELFF
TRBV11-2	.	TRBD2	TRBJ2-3	TGTGCCAGCAGCCCTGGGACTAGGGAGTATTTT	CASSPGTREYF
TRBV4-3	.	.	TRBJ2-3	TGCGCCAGTGGACTCGACGGCGCAGATACGCAGTATTTT	CASGLDGADTQYF
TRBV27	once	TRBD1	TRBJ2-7	TGTGCCAGCAGTTCACCCGACAGGGCGGCGTACGAGCAGTACTTC	CASSSPDRAAYEQYF
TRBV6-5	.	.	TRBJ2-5	TGTGCCAGCAGTTACTCAGGGATTGGGGAGACCCAGTACTTC	CASSYSGIGETQYF
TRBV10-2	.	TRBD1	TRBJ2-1	TGCGCCAGCAGAGGACAGGGGCTGGACAATGAGCAGTTCTTC	CASRGQGLDNEQFF
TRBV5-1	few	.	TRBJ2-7	TGCGCCAGCAGCTTGAGGGCAGGTCAAGGAGCCGAGCAGTACTTC	CASSLRAGQGAEQYF
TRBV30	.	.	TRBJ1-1	TGTGCCTGGAAACTCATGAACACTGAAGCTTTCTTT	CAWKLMNTEAFF
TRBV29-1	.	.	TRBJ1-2	TGCAGCGTTCAAGGGACCCCCGAAGGCAACTATGGCTACACCTTC	CSVQGTPEGNYGYTF
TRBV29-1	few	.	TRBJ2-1	TGCAGCGTTGGCCCCCCGGGGGCCTCCAATGAGCAGTTCTTC	CSVGPPGASNEQFF
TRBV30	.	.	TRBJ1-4	TGTGCCTGGAGTGTGGGTTCTAATGAAAAACTGTTTTTT	CAWSVGSNEKLFF
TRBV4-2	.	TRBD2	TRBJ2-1	TGTGCCAGCAGCCTAAATTCCGGGACTAGCCAGTTCTTC	CASSLNSGTSQFF
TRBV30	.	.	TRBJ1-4	TGTGCCTGGAGTGGCTCGAGAGGGGAAAAACTGTTTTTT	CAWSGSRGEKLFF
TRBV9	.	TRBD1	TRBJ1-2	TGTGCCAGCAGCACCGGACAGGGGAATGGCTACACCTTC	CASSTGQGNGYTF
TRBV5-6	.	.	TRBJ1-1	TGTGCCAGCAGATTGAAGGGGGGACCCCGGGACGAAGCTTTCTTT	CASRLKGGPRDEAFF
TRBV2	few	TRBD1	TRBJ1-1	TGTGCCAGCAGTCCGGGACAGACAATGAACACTGAAGCTTTCTTT	CASSPGQTMNTEAFF
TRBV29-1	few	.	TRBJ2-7	TGCAGCGTTGCGGACGGCTCCTACGAGCAGTACTTC	CSVADGSYEQYF
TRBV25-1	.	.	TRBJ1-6	TGTGCCAGCAGGAACCATAGAGCACCCCTCCACTTT	CASRNHRAPLHF
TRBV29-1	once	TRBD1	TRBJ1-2	TGCAGCGTTGGGGGTAAACAGGGGACGAACTATGGCTACACCTTC	CSVGGKQGTNYGYTF
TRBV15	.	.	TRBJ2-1	TGTGCCACCAGCAGAGATTTAGAGGGTGAGCAGTTCTTC	CATSRDLEGEQFF
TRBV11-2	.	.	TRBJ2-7	TGTGCCAGCAGCTTAGGTGTAGATATCACCTACGAGCAGTACTTC	CASSLGVDITYEQYF
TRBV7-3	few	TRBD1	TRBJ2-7	TGTGCCAGCAGCTTAGCAGGGGGCGTTACCTACGAGCAGTACTTC	CASSLAGGVTYEQYF